These 7 T cell receptor beta chains originate from one sample sequenced in a study of memory CD4+ T cells and cytomegalovirus serostatus. TCRdb's table, derived via immunoSEQ multiplex PCR, lists solely in-frame clones and lacks some. The data contain about 50,000 clones, around 80% of them seen just once; the ten biggest clones take up 0.75% to 0.9%. The sort gate was single viable CD3+CD4+CD8-CD45RO+ cells for memory CD4+ T cells. Input material: memory CD4+ T cells from blood. The source of these receptors is an adult in good health and CMV-seronegative.

A few counts support this clone. The V and J genes are TRBV14 and TRBJ2-7, with 11 bases lining up with TRBD2. Trimming took 4 bases from V and 7 from J; bases not matched to a gene: 15. There are 17 residues in the CDR3. Looked up from germline, CDR1 is SGHDN and CDR2 is FVKESK. The CDR3 protein is CASSPLSLAGGRGEQYF. The CDR3 DNA follows: TGTGCCAGCAGCCCGTTGAGTTTAGCGGGAGGGAGAGGTGAGCAGTACTTC.

V is TRBV6-5 and J is TRBJ2-7; D is perhaps TRBD2 (6 bases). Trimming shortened V by 7 bases and J by 6 bases, and 22 bases separated the two germline ends. The CDR3 totals 15 residues. The V gene's germline CDR1 is MNHEY and CDR2 SVGAGI. The CDR3, as DNA: TGTGCCAGCACCCCAACGGCTGGAGGGGCCGGCGAGCAGTACTTC. It codes for CASTPTAGGAGEQYF.

The rearrangement uses TRBV11-3 and TRBJ2-1; the D call may be TRBD1 or TRBD2 (5 bases each). CDR1 is SGHNT, CDR2 YENEEA, per germline. The CDR3 has 13 amino acids. Trimming took off 5 bases at V and 1 base at J, with 6 bases between the two ends. CDR3 region: CASSGGSYNEQFF. CDR3 bases: TGTGCCAGCAGCGGGGGATCCTACAATGAGCAGTTCTTC.

This clone was counted between two and nine times. The J gene is TRBJ2-2, the V gene TRBV5-1; the match to TRBD1 covers 7 bases. V was clipped by 2 bases and J by 2 bases; unmatched bases: 6. The CDR3 has 16 residues. CDR1 and CDR2 from the germline V gene are SGHRS and YFSETQ. The CDR3 nucleotides read TGCGCCAGCAGCTTTAGGACAGGAGAAAACACCGGGGAGCTGTTTTTT. It encodes CASSFRTGENTGELFF. The whole variable domain, filled in from reference TRBV5-1 and TRBJ2-2, reads KAGVTQTPRYLIKTRGQQVTLSCSPISGHRSVSWYQQTPGQGLQFLFEYFSETQRNKGNFPGRFSGRQFSNSRSEMNVSTLELGDSALYLCASSFRTGENTGELFFGEGSRLTVL.

V is TRBV27 and J is TRBJ2-1; the match to TRBD1 covers 9 bases. The CDR3 contains 16 residues. V gave up 0 bases and J gave up 6 bases; unmatched junction bases: 6. Germline CDR1 reads MNHEY; CDR2 reads SMNVEV (reference sequence). In DNA, the CDR3 is TGTGCCAGCAGTTTATCGATGACAGGGGGTCTCAATGAGCAGTTCTTC. Its translation is CASSLSMTGGLNEQFF.

The rearrangement uses TRBV7-8 and TRBJ1-2; 10 bases map to TRBD1. The CDR3 sequence is 15 residues long. V was clipped by 3 bases and J by 4 bases; unmatched bases: 5. Germline CDR1 SGHVS, CDR2 FQNEAQ. The CDR3 spells CASSLGRDRGYGYTF. The CDR3 coding sequence is TGTGCCAGCAGCTTGGGCCGGGACAGGGGCTATGGCTACACCTTC.

Only one count was recorded for this clone. The genes are TRBV5-4 and TRBJ1-6; D ambiguous. The length of the CDR3 is 14 residues. The ends were cut back, 1 base at V and 14 bases at J, with 16 bases in the middle. The germline V gene has CDR1 SGHNT and CDR2 YYREEE (reference sequence). The CDR3 bases are TGTGCCAGCAGCTTGTCAGATTTGCCCGGGACCCTCCACTTT. As protein: CASSLSDLPGTLHF. Filled out from reference TRBV5-4 and TRBJ1-6, the complete variable domain reads ETGVTQSPTHLIKTRGQQVTLRCSSQSGHNTVSWYQQALGQGPQFIFQYYREEENGRGNFPPRFSGLQFPNYSSELNVNALELDDSALYLCASSLSDLPGTLHFGNGTRLTVT.